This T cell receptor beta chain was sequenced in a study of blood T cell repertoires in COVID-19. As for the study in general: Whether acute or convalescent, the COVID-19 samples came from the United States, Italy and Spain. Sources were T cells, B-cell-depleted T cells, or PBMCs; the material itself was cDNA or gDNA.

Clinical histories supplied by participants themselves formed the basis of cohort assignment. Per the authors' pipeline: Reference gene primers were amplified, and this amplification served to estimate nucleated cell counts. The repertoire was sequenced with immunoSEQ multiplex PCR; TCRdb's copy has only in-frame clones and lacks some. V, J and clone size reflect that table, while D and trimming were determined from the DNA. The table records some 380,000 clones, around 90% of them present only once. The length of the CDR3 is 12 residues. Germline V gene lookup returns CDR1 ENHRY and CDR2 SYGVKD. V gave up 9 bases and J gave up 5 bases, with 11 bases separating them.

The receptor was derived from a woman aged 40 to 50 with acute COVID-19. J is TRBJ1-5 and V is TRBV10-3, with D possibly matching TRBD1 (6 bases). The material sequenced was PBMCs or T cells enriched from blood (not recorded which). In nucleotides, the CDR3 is TGTGCCATAGCACAGGGCGATCAGCCCCAGCATTTT. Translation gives CAIAQGDQPQHF.